These 23 T cell receptor beta chains share one sample of origin, sequenced in a study of blood T cells in healthy people across ages (dated by TCRdb to the mid-2010s). Library preparation was by 5' RACE. For sequencing, an Illumina HiSeq 2500 was employed. A second PCR of about 6 to 11 cycles was performed with a sample-barcoded 5' primer and a J-beta primer mix. The raw public data were reprocessed by TCRdb itself: fastp quality trimming at Q25, MiXCR clonotype calling, in-frame beta chains only. Rows are combined by CDR3 protein, so each entry shows the most common genes and DNA. Counted in this sample were fewer than 900,000 distinct CDR3 sequences; around half of them appeared once. 25% to 35% of the sample is held by the ten biggest clonotypes. Sequenced: blood. The receptors originated from a woman aged 55-75 years in good health.

Of note for this clonotype: A read error may be the cause here, since a much bigger clone is one base away. The chain uses TRBV7-9 and TRBJ2-7, with TRBD2 matching over 12 bases. This CDR3 has 16 residues. CDR1 and CDR2 (germline): SEHNR, FQNEAQ (reference sequence). As DNA, the CDR3 is TGTGCCAGCAGCCTAGCACTAGCGGGGGGCTTCTACGAGCGGTACTTC. This translates into CASSLALAGGFYERYF.

At least ten counts were recorded for this clonotype. The chain combines TRBV6-6 with TRBJ2-1; 10 bases match TRBD1. Germline V lookup: CDR1 MNHNY, CDR2 SVGAGI (reference sequence). The CDR3 extends over 15 amino acids. J was trimmed by 3 bases and V by 7 bases; bases with no gene match: 6. The CDR3, as DNA: TGTGCCAGCACCCCTGGGGACAGGGGCTACAATGAGCAGTTCTTC. Translating gives CASTPGDRGYNEQFF.

This clonotype came up a few times. The CDR3 coding sequence is TGTGCCAGCAGCTCCGGCGGGAGTGATATCGAGCAGTACTTC. This sequence encodes CASSSGGSDIEQYF. The chain joins TRBV7-2 to TRBJ2-7, with 7 bases identical to TRBD2. CDR1 SGHTA and CDR2 FQGNSA come from the germline V gene. Trimming cost V 4 bases and J 6 bases; bases outside gene matches: 9. This CDR3 region has 14 residues.

This clonotype was seen a few times. The gene calls are TRBV10-3 and TRBJ2-4, with 12 bases identical to TRBD2. The CDR3 runs to 15 residues. The germline V gene has CDR1 ENHRY and CDR2 SYGVKD. The V and J ends lost 5 bases and 5 bases, in that order; junction bases with no gene match: 4. CDR3 residues: CAISRLAGVQNIQYF. The CDR3 DNA reads as TGTGCCATCAGTAGACTAGCGGGAGTACAAAACATTCAGTACTTC.

The chain employs TRBV28 and TRBJ2-7; TRBD1 aligns across 9 bases. Germline lookup yields CDR1 MDHEN and CDR2 SYDVKM. The J segment lost 5 bases and the V segment lost 5 bases, leaving 13 bases of the junction unmatched. The CDR3 is 16 amino acids. In nucleotides, the CDR3 is TGTGCCAGCAGTACTTGGCCGGGACAGGGTCTCCACGAGCAGTACTTC. Its protein is CASSTWPGQGLHEQYF. The whole variable domain, filled in from reference TRBV28 and TRBJ2-7, reads DVKVTQSSRYLVKRTGEKVFLECVQDMDHENMFWYRQDPGLGLRLIYFSYDVKMKEKGDIPEGYSVSREKKERFSLILESASTNQTSMYLCASSTWPGQGLHEQYFGPGTRLTVT.

This clonotype was detected a few times. The V call is TRBV29-1, the J call TRBJ1-1; a possible D gene is TRBD1 (5 bases). Trimming removed 4 bases at V and 0 bases at J, with 12 bases between. Germline lookup yields CDR1 SQVTM and CDR2 ANQGSEA. The CDR3 covers 14 residues. CDR3 nucleotide sequence: TGCAGCGTTGGGTGGGGAGGGGTGAACACTGAAGCTTTCTTT. Its protein product is CSVGWGGVNTEAFF.

The chain has TRBV20-1 and TRBJ2-7; 7 bases are a match to TRBD2. The CDR3 covers 14 residues. Trimming removed 4 bases from V and 4 bases from J; junction bases left unmatched: 10. Germline-derived CDR1 and CDR2 are DFQATT and SNEGSKA (reference sequence). Written as DNA, the CDR3 is TGCAGTGCTATGACTGGGAGGGCCGAGTACGAGCAGTACTTC. Translating gives CSAMTGRAEYEQYF.

The J gene is TRBJ2-3, the V gene TRBV12-3 or TRBV12-4, with TRBD2 identical over 7 bases. The CDR3 length is 16 residues. Trimming took 4 bases from V and 4 from J; bases not matched to a gene: 11. The CDR3 sequence is CASSSGLVSVADTQYF. CDR3 nucleotides: TGTGCCAGCAGTTCCGGACTAGTCTCAGTCGCAGATACGCAGTATTTT.

V usage is TRBV24-1 and J usage is TRBJ1-6; D remains ambiguous. CDR3 length equals 15 residues. From germline, CDR1 is KGHDR and CDR2 SFDVKD. The V gene lost 4 bases and the J gene lost 0 bases, with 6 bases spanning the gap. The CDR3 DNA reads TGTGCCACCAGTGACGGGAGCTCCTATAATTCACCCCTCCACTTT. Residues: CATSDGSSYNSPLHF.

In its sample, this clonotype was seen a few times. The chain has TRBV7-8 and TRBJ2-5; D gene unclear. CDR1 SGHVS and CDR2 FQNEAQ come from the germline V gene. Trimming left V 3 bases short and J 11 bases short, with 16 bases between. The CDR3 runs to 13 residues. This chain's CDR3 is CASSLLLYNEQYF. CDR3 DNA sequence: TGTGCCAGCAGCTTGCTACTTTACAATGAGCAGTACTTC.

V and J are TRBV27 and TRBJ2-1; possible D gene TRBD2, 5 bases. The CDR3 runs to 15 residues. The germline V gene has CDR1 MNHEY and CDR2 SMNVEV (reference sequence). V was clipped by 3 bases and J by 2 bases, with 11 bases between them. CDR3 amino acids: CASSFGESPYNEQFF. As DNA, the CDR3 is TGTGCCAGCAGTTTCGGGGAGTCACCCTACAATGAGCAGTTCTTC.

Note on this clonotype: A read error may produce the germline difference seen at one junction end. The chain employs TRBV9 and TRBJ2-7; TRBD1 aligns across 10 bases. The CDR3 has 15 amino acids. Germline CDR1 SGDLS, CDR2 YYNGEE. The CDR3 spells CASSERGDRGSERYF. CDR3 in DNA: TGTGCCAGCAGCGAGAGGGGGGACAGGGGAAGCGAGCGGTACTTC.

J is TRBJ2-5 and V is TRBV27, with D possibly being TRBD1 or TRBD2 (5 bases each). This CDR3 contains 14 residues. V was cut by 3 bases and J by 3 bases, with 11 bases left in between. Germline lookup yields CDR1 MNHEY and CDR2 SMNVEV (reference sequence). The CDR3 nucleotides are TGTGCCAGCAGTTTCGCAGGGAGCAAAGAGACCCAGTACTTC. Translation gives CASSFAGSKETQYF.

CDR3 DNA: TGTGCCAGCAGACCTAGCGGGAGTGGGCACGAGCAGTACTTC. Protein product: CASRPSGSGHEQYF. This rearrangement joins TRBV6-2 or TRBV6-3 to TRBJ2-7; 10 bases fit TRBD2. Germline CDR1 reads MNHEY; CDR2 reads SVGEGT. With V trimmed by 6 bases and J by 5 bases, 7 bases remained unmatched. CDR3 length equals 14 residues.

V is TRBV12-3 or TRBV12-4 and J is TRBJ2-1; TRBD1 is a possible D gene (6 bases). The CDR3 has 11 amino acids. As DNA, the CDR3 is TGTGCGTGGGGGCCCTACAATGAGCAGTTCTTC. It is translated as CAWGPYNEQFF.

This clonotype was observed a single time. This chain connects TRBV21-1 to TRBJ2-7; the table names TRBD1, a call not compared with the DNA. TRBV21-1 is listed as a pseudogene. The CDR3 runs to 15 residues. CDR3 residues: CASSGGRRGAYEQYF. The CDR3 coding sequence is TGTGCCAGCAGCGGGGGTAGGCGGGGAGCCTACGAGCAGTACTTC.

This clonotype was recorded a few times. V and J are TRBV7-9 and TRBJ1-2; TRBD1 aligns across 10 bases. Germline CDR1 is SEHNR and CDR2 is FQNEAQ (reference sequence). The CDR3 loop spans 15 amino acids. V dropped 5 bases and J dropped 4; count of bases not matched to a gene: 7. CDR3 sequence reads: CASSQPGQGTYGYTF. CDR3 sequence (DNA): TGTGCCAGCAGCCAACCGGGACAGGGGACCTATGGCTACACCTTC.

The chain has TRBV28 and TRBJ1-1; the D is unclear. Germline-derived CDR1 and CDR2 are MDHEN and SYDVKM. Trimming removed 3 bases at V and 4 bases at J, with 9 bases between. The CDR3 has 13 residues. CDR3 residues: CASSFGPPTEAFF. CDR3 nucleotides: TGTGCCAGCAGTTTTGGCCCTCCCACTGAAGCTTTCTTT.

This clonotype was detected a few times. V is TRBV5-1 and J is TRBJ2-7; D is perhaps TRBD2 (5 bases). The CDR3 has 11 amino acids. The germline V gene encodes CDR1 SGHRS and CDR2 YFSETQ. Trimming pared 5 bases from V and 5 bases from J, leaving 8 bases between. The chain's CDR3 is CASRSGNEQYF. The CDR3 nucleotides read TGCGCCAGCAGGTCGGGAAACGAGCAGTACTTC.

Turning to this clonotype: Relative to the germline gene, one junction end is altered; a read error may explain this. The chain recombines TRBV4-2 with TRBJ1-1; TRBD1 is a possible D gene (5 bases). The V gene's germline CDR1 is LGHNA and CDR2 YNFKEQ. The CDR3 length is 13 residues. The CDR3 protein is CVSSQGAGSEAFF. The CDR3 coding sequence is TGTGTCAGCAGCCAGGGCGCGGGATCTGAAGCTTTCTTT.

The chain is built from TRBV5-1 and TRBJ2-7; 8 bases align to TRBD1. V gave up 4 bases and J gave up 2 bases; unmatched junction bases: 8. The germline V gene encodes CDR1 SGHRS and CDR2 YFSETQ. The CDR3 loop spans 15 amino acids. This chain's CDR3 is CASSAWDRSTYEQYF. DNA of the CDR3: TGCGCCAGCAGCGCCTGGGACAGGAGCACCTACGAGCAGTACTTC.

This chain joins TRBV12-3 or TRBV12-4 and TRBJ2-3; D may match TRBD1 or TRBD2 (5 bases each). The CDR3 is 18 amino acids. V was shortened by 3 bases and J by 1 base, with 20 bases between the two germline ends. The CDR3 DNA is TGTGCCAGCAGTTTCCGGAAACGGGACCGAGGGGGCACAGATACGCAGTATTTT. As protein: CASSFRKRDRGGTDTQYF.

The V gene is TRBV5-6, the J gene TRBJ2-4; TRBD1 is a possible D gene (6 bases). This CDR3 is 15 amino acids long. Germline V gives CDR1 SGHDT, CDR2 YYEEEE. Trimming removed 4 bases at V and 5 bases at J, with 16 bases between. The CDR3 loop is CASSEMGAIENIQYF. For the CDR3, the DNA is TGTGCCAGCAGCGAGATGGGGGCTATCGAAAACATTCAGTACTTC.